Listed here are 30 T cell receptor beta chains from one sample, sequenced in a study of Tregs in tolerant kidney transplant recipients. Here immunoSEQ multiplex PCR was the method, and the copy in TCRdb shows in-frame clones only, minus some. Of some 68,000 clones listed, 84% are singletons. The sequenced sample consisted of CD4+ T cells from blood. Receptors were obtained from a human donor in good health.

This rearrangement joins TRBV29-1 to TRBJ2-3, with TRBD1 matching over 10 bases. Germline V lookup: CDR1 SQVTM, CDR2 ANQGSEA. This CDR3 region has 13 residues. The J segment lost 8 bases and the V segment lost 4 bases, leaving 6 bases of the junction unmatched. CDR3 nucleotides: TGCAGCGTTGGGACAGGGGGGAGGGGTACGCAGTATTTT. This gives the protein CSVGTGGRGTQYF.

The chain employs TRBV21-1 and TRBJ1-2. TRBV21-1 is deemed a pseudogene. CDR3 length equals 15 residues. CDR3 residues: CASSPGGAADYGYTF. The CDR3 coding sequence is TGTGCCAGCAGCCCCGGGGGGGCCGCCGACTATGGCTACACCTTC.

The chain carries TRBV7-6 and TRBJ2-1; TRBD2 matches at 13 bases. The length of the CDR3 is 20 residues. Germline loops: CDR1 SGHVS, CDR2 FNYEAQ. V gave up 2 bases and J gave up 1 base; unmatched junction bases: 11. CDR3 loop: CASSLTRGRTSGSSYNEQFF. The CDR3 DNA is TGTGCCAGCAGCTTAACCAGGGGGAGGACTAGCGGGAGTTCCTACAATGAGCAGTTCTTC.

This clone was detected only once. The chain has TRBV19 and TRBJ2-7; 7 positions match TRBD1. The CDR3 loop spans 16 amino acids. CDR1 is LNHDA, CDR2 SQIVND, per germline (reference sequence). V was clipped by 1 base and J by 2 bases; unmatched bases: 8. Here the CDR3 reads CASSIGGQAATYEQYF. As DNA, the CDR3 is TGTGCCAGTAGTATAGGCGGACAGGCGGCAACCTACGAGCAGTACTTC.

The rearrangement uses TRBV19 and TRBJ1-1, with TRBD1 matching 7 bases. CDR3 length equals 15 residues. Germline V CDR1 and CDR2: LNHDA, SQIVND (reference sequence). V was pared by 4 bases and J by 5 bases, with 10 bases of the junction left unmatched. The CDR3 DNA reads TGTGCCAGTAGTAAATCGGGCAGGGGGAAGACTGAAGCTTTCTTT. Residues: CASSKSGRGKTEAFF.

This clone has a handful of counts. The V gene is TRBV4-1, the J gene TRBJ1-1; D not resolved. The length of the CDR3 is 13 residues. The germline gives CDR1 MGHRA, CDR2 YSYEKL. Deletions cut 0 bases from V and 4 bases from J, with 6 bases between. The CDR3 DNA reads as TGCGCCAGCAGCCAAGATCGTATCACTGAAGCTTTCTTT. Its translation is CASSQDRITEAFF.

This chain uses TRBV5-1 with TRBJ2-5; D could derive from TRBD1 or TRBD2 (6 bases each). The length of the CDR3 is 13 residues. CDR1 SGHRS and CDR2 YFSETQ come from the germline V gene. The V end lost 4 bases, the J end lost 5 bases, and 12 bases lay between the germline ends. Written as DNA, the CDR3 is TGCGCCAGCAGCGTTACAGGGAGGGAGACCCAGTACTTC. Translated: CASSVTGRETQYF.

The chain links TRBV29-1 to TRBJ2-3; 7 nucleotides agree with TRBD2. Trimming removed 7 bases from V and 0 bases from J; junction bases left unmatched: 7. The CDR3 has 14 amino acids. From germline, CDR1 is SQVTM and CDR2 ANQGSEA. The CDR3 loop is CSASGRGSTDTQYF. DNA for the CDR3: TGCAGCGCATCCGGGCGGGGGAGCACAGATACGCAGTATTTT.

The J gene is TRBJ2-3, the V gene TRBV6-1; 11 positions match TRBD2. CDR1 MNHNS and CDR2 SASEGT come from the germline V gene. This CDR3 is built from 14 residues. V dropped 9 bases and J dropped 5; count of bases not matched to a gene: 7. DNA of the CDR3: TGTGCCAGTCAGCTAGCGGGAGGCATAGATACGCAGTATTTT. Its translation: CASQLAGGIDTQYF.

The chain combines TRBV15 with TRBJ2-5, with D uncertain. The CDR3 runs 13 residues. Trimming left V 6 bases short and J 4 bases short, with 12 bases between. The germline CDR1 and CDR2 sequences are LNHNV and YYDKDF (reference sequence). The CDR3 here is CATSRTILETQYF. CDR3 sequence (DNA): TGTGCCACCAGTAGGACGATCCTAGAGACCCAGTACTTC.

The chain employs TRBV12-5 and TRBJ1-5; D ambiguous. The germline CDR1 and CDR2 sequences are LGHNT and FRNRAP. The ends were cut back, 1 base at V and 11 bases at J, with 9 bases in the middle. This CDR3 has 12 amino acids. DNA of the CDR3: TGTGCTAGTGGTTTGGGCCCCGGAACCCAGCATTTT. Translating it yields CASGLGPGTQHF.

CDR3 sequence: CASSGQVRNTIYF. Written as DNA, the CDR3 is TGTGCCAGTAGTGGGCAGGTCCGAAACACCATATATTTT. V is TRBV19 and J is TRBJ1-3; D gene ambiguous. Germline CDR1 and CDR2: LNHDA and SQIVND (reference sequence). Trimming took off 5 bases at V and 5 bases at J, with 10 bases between the two ends. This CDR3 comprises 13 residues.

The table lists this clone with a few counts. This chain joins TRBV7-9 and TRBJ2-5; 9 nucleotides agree with TRBD1. The CDR3 is made up of 17 amino acids. The V segment lost 6 bases and the J segment 4 bases; nucleotides outside the gene matches: 15. The V gene's germline CDR1 is SEHNR and CDR2 FQNEAQ (reference sequence). Here the CDR3 DNA reads TGTGCCAGCAGTCGGACAGGGGTGATTGTTAGTGGAGAGACCCAGTACTTC. Translation gives CASSRTGVIVSGETQYF.

Only a few counts were recorded for this clone. One end of the junction fails to match germline, which may point to a read error. This sequence joins TRBV5-3 and TRBJ2-7, with D possibly TRBD2 on 7 matching bases. TRBV5-3 has ORF status, its function being uncertain. The CDR3 has 14 residues. CDR3 nucleotides: TGTGCCAGCAGCTTACGGGGGGCGGACTACGAGCAGTACTTC. Its translation: CASSLRGADYEQYF.

The V and J genes are TRBV11-2 and TRBJ2-1, with D possibly TRBD2 on 6 matching bases. Trimming cost V 8 bases and J 0 bases, with 17 bases left between them. The germline V gene has CDR1 SGHAT and CDR2 FQNNGV. The CDR3 runs to 16 residues. The DNA for the CDR3 is TGTGCCAGCCGTCGCCTGCGGGGCAGCTCCTACAATGAGCAGTTCTTC. Translated, it gives CASRRLRGSSYNEQFF.

The genes are TRBV7-3 and TRBJ2-5; D may be TRBD1 or TRBD2 (5 bases each). V gave up 4 bases and J gave up 5 bases, with 14 bases separating them. CDR1 and CDR2 (germline): SGHTA, FQGTGA. This CDR3 is 14 amino acids long. CDR3 residues: CASSSGHIGETQYF. In nucleotides, the CDR3 is TGTGCCAGCAGCTCGGGGCATATCGGGGAGACCCAGTACTTC.

This rearrangement joins TRBV5-1 to TRBJ2-2, with 7 bases that match TRBD1. V lost 0 bases to trimming and J lost 7 bases; unmatched junction nucleotides: 6. The CDR3 loop spans 15 amino acids. The germline V gene has CDR1 SGHRS and CDR2 YFSETQ. The CDR3 sequence is CASSLGQGTIGELFF. CDR3 coding DNA: TGCGCCAGCAGCTTGGGACAGGGTACAATCGGGGAGCTGTTTTTT.

The CDR3 spells CASGQGIRNSPLHF. The CDR3, as DNA: TGCGCCAGCGGACAGGGGATCCGGAATTCACCCCTCCACTTT. V and J are TRBV4-3 and TRBJ1-6, with 9 positions matching TRBD1. This CDR3 region has 14 residues. Germline CDR1 is LGHNA and CDR2 is YSLEER. Germline trimming cut 8 bases from V and 7 bases from J; bases unmatched to any gene: 6.

Note on this clone: A read error may account for a junction end that differs from germline. The same CDR3 also results from other DNA sequences found in this sample. The chain links TRBV15 to TRBJ1-4; no definite D call. The V gene's germline CDR1 is LNHNV and CDR2 YYDKDF (reference sequence). The CDR3 runs 15 residues. The CDR3 DNA sequence: TGTGCCACCAGTAGAGCGAAGGCCTCTAATGAAAAACTGTTTTTT. This gives the protein CATSRAKASNEKLFF.

The chain is built from TRBV9 and TRBJ1-3, with 9 positions matching TRBD1. Germline lookup yields CDR1 SGDLS and CDR2 YYNGEE. This CDR3 spans 16 amino acids. V dropped 3 bases and J dropped 1; count of bases not matched to a gene: 5. The CDR3 region has the DNA TGTGCCAGCAGCGCGTGGACAGGGGAGTCTGGAAACACCATATATTTT. Its translation is CASSAWTGESGNTIYF.

The rearrangement uses TRBV4-2 and TRBJ2-1; the D gene is possibly TRBD2 (6 bases). Germline CDR1 is LGHNA and CDR2 is YNFKEQ. V lost 7 bases and J lost 5, with 21 bases in between. The CDR3 covers 16 residues. The CDR3 protein is CASKALFGREHNEQFF. The DNA of the CDR3 is TGTGCCAGCAAAGCCCTTTTCGGGAGAGAGCACAATGAGCAGTTCTTC.

This clone was seen a single time. The chain links TRBV10-3 to TRBJ2-5; 7 bases line up with TRBD1. The J call may be mistaken, given a closer DNA end match to TRBJ2-7. This CDR3 spans 15 amino acids. Germline CDR1 is ENHRY and CDR2 is SYGVKD. CDR3 sequence (DNA): TGTGCCACAGCGCGGCTAGACAGGGCTCCCTACGAGCAGTACTTC. Translation: CATARLDRAPYEQYF.

The chain has TRBV28 and TRBJ2-7, with D tentatively TRBD2 (6 bases). Trimming removed 3 bases from V and 0 bases from J, with 9 bases in between. The CDR3 runs 14 residues. Germline lookup yields CDR1 MDHEN and CDR2 SYDVKM. The DNA for the CDR3 is TGTGCCAGCAGTTTGCTAGCGCACTCCTACGAGCAGTACTTC. As protein: CASSLLAHSYEQYF.

The count of this clone is one. The chain employs TRBV11-2 and TRBJ2-5, with D uncertain. The CDR3 sequence is 13 residues long. Looked up from germline, CDR1 is SGHAT and CDR2 is FQNNGV. V dropped 5 bases and J dropped 5 bases, with 12 bases sitting between them. The CDR3 protein is CASSREIIETQYF. CDR3 nucleotide sequence: TGTGCCAGCAGCCGCGAAATCATTGAGACCCAGTACTTC.

This chain uses TRBV7-8 with TRBJ2-4; D perhaps matches TRBD1 (6 bases). CDR1 is SGHVS, CDR2 FQNEAQ, per germline. This CDR3 is built from 16 residues. Trimming removed 1 base at V and 0 bases at J, with 10 bases between. The CDR3 DNA reads TGTGCCAGCAGCTTAGTCGGCAGGGGAGCCAAAAACATTCAGTACTTC. It is translated as CASSLVGRGAKNIQYF.

The chain recombines TRBV7-8 with TRBJ1-2; no definite D call. Germline V gene data show CDR1 as SGHVS and CDR2 as FQNEAQ. V lost 4 bases and J 4 bases, leaving 22 bases between the germline ends. The CDR3 runs to 17 residues. CDR3 DNA: TGTGCCAGCAGCTCCTTAGCCGTCCAAAATCCGACCTATGGCTACACCTTC. Amino acids: CASSSLAVQNPTYGYTF.

The V call is TRBV4-1, the J call TRBJ2-3; D may match TRBD1 or TRBD2 (5 bases each). The CDR3 totals 17 residues. The germline V and J ends were trimmed by 0 bases and 3 bases, with 16 bases remaining between them. Germline CDR1 is MGHRA and CDR2 is YSYEKL. The CDR3 sequence: CASSQENSFRETDTQYF. The CDR3 DNA reads TGCGCCAGCAGCCAAGAGAACTCTTTCAGGGAGACAGATACGCAGTATTTT.

J is TRBJ1-2 and V is TRBV19; unclear D gene. Germline CDR1 LNHDA, CDR2 SQIVND (reference sequence). V shed 4 bases and J shed 6 bases, with 15 bases lying between them. This CDR3 spans 14 amino acids. In nucleotides, the CDR3 is TGTGCCAGTAGTAATGGGCAGGCCGCTAATGGCTACACCTTC. It is translated as CASSNGQAANGYTF. Together with reference TRBV19 and TRBJ1-2, the CDR3 gives the full variable domain: DGGITQSPKYLFRKEGQNVTLSCEQNLNHDAMYWYRQDPGQGLRLIYYSQIVNDFQKGDIAEGYSVSREKKESFPLTVTSAQKNPTAFYLCASSNGQAANGYTFGSGTRLTVV.

The J gene is TRBJ1-2, the V gene TRBV4-3; 8 nucleotides line up with TRBD1. Trimming at V came to 0 bases and at J to 3 bases, leaving 6 bases not matched to a gene. The CDR3 runs to 16 residues. In germline, CDR1 is LGHNA, CDR2 YSLEER. This CDR3 is CASSQDGQGRDYGYTF. The DNA for the CDR3 is TGCGCCAGCAGCCAAGATGGACAGGGCAGGGACTATGGCTACACCTTC.

The V call is TRBV14, the J call TRBJ2-3; 11 bases are shared with TRBD2. The V gene's germline CDR1 is SGHDN and CDR2 FVKESK. The CDR3 has 15 residues. V was clipped by 1 base and J by 9 bases; unmatched bases: 6. CDR3 region: CASSQVLAGGGTQYF. The CDR3 nucleotides are TGTGCCAGCAGCCAAGTTCTAGCGGGGGGAGGGACGCAGTATTTT.